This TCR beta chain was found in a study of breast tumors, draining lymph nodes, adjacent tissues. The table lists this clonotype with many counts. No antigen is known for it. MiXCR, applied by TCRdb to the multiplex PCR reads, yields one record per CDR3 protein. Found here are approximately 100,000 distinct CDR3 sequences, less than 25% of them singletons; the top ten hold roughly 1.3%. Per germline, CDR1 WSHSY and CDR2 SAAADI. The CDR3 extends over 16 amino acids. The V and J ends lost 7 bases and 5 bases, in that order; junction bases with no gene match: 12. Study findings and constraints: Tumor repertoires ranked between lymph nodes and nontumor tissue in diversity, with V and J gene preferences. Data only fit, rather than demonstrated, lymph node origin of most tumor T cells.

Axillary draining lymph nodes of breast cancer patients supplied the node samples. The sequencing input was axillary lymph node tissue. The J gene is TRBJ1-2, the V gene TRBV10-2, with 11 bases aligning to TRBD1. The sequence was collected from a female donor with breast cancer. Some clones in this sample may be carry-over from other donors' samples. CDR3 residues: CASTIGQGARGYGYTF. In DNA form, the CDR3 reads TGCGCCAGCACCATCGGACAGGGGGCGAGGGGTTATGGCTACACCTTC.